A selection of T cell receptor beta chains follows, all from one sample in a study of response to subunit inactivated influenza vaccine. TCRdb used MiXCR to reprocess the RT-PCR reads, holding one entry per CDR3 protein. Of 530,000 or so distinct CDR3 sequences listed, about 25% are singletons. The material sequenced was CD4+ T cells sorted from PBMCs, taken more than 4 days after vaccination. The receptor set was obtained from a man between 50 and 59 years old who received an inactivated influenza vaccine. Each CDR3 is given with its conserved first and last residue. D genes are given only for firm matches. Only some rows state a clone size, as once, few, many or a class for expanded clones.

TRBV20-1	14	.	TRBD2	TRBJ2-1	CSAPASGQYNEQFF	TGCAGTGCTCCTGCTAGCGGTCAATACAATGAGCAGTTCTTC
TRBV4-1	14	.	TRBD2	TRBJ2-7	CASSQSGGTYEQYF	TGCGCCAGCAGCCAAAGCGGGGGGACCTACGAGCAGTACTTC
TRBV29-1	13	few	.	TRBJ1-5	CSVGGLSNQPQHF	TGCAGCGTTGGGGGACTAAGCAATCAGCCCCAGCATTTT
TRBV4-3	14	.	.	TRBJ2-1	CASSQEHVAPEQFF	TGCGCCAGCAGCCAAGAGCATGTGGCACCAGAGCAGTTCTTC
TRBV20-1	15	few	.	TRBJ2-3	CSAIWTHLTSDTQYF	TGCAGTGCTATCTGGACTCACTTAACTTCTGATACGCAGTATTTT
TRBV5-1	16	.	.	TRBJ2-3	CASSGTASGLTDTQYF	TGCGCCAGCAGCGGGACTGCCTCGGGGCTTACAGATACGCAGTATTTT
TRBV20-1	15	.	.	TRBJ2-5	CSASGPAPLQETQYF	TGCAGTGCTAGTGGGCCTGCCCCCTTACAAGAGACCCAGTACTTC
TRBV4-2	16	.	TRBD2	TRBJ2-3	CASSQEQREGQDTQYF	TGTGCCAGCAGCCAAGAGCAGCGGGAGGGCCAAGATACGCAGTATTTT
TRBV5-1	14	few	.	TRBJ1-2	CASSPSGDGYGYTF	TGCGCCAGCAGCCCGTCAGGGGACGGCTATGGCTACACCTTC
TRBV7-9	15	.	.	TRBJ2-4	CASSLERGAKNIQYF	TGTGCCAGCAGCTTAGAACGGGGAGCCAAAAACATTCAGTACTTC
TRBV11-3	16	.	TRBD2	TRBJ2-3	CASSLSGTSGGDTQYF	TGTGCCAGCAGCTTAAGTGGGACTAGCGGGGGTGATACGCAGTATTTT
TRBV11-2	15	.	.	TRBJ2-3	CASSFDHAGTDTQYF	TGTGCCAGCAGCTTTGACCATGCGGGCACAGATACGCAGTATTTT
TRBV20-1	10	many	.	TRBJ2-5	CSASGETQYF	TGCAGTGCTAGTGGGGAGACCCAGTACTTC
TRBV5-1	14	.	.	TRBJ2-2	CASSFMRDTGELFF	TGCGCCAGCAGCTTTATGAGGGACACCGGGGAGCTGTTTTTT
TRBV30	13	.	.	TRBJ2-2	CAWNFQGTGELFF	TGTGCCTGGAATTTTCAGGGGACCGGGGAGCTGTTTTTT
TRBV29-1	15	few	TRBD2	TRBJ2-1	CSVERRGAQTNEQFF	TGCAGCGTTGAAAGGCGGGGGGCGCAAACCAATGAGCAGTTCTTC
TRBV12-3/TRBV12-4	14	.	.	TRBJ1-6	CASSLSGYRGPLHF	TGTGCCAGCAGTTTGTCAGGTTACCGGGGTCCCCTCCACTTT
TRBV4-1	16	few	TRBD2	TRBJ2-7	CASSQFAGGSRYEQYF	TGCGCCAGCAGCCAATTTGCGGGGGGGTCCCGCTACGAGCAGTACTTC
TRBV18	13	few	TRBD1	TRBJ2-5	CASSPGQGGTQYF	TGTGCCAGCTCACCGGGACAGGGCGGGACCCAGTACTTC
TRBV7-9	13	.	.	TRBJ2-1	CASSRLDNNEQFF	TGTGCCAGCAGCCGACTAGACAACAATGAGCAGTTCTTC
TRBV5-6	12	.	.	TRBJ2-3	CASSRPDDTQYF	TGTGCCAGCAGCCGGCCTGATGATACGCAGTATTTT
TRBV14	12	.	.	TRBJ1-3	CASRLAGNTIYF	TGTGCCAGCCGTCTCGCGGGAAACACCATATATTTT
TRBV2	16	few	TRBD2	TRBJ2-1	CASSEALGLAVNEQFF	TGTGCCAGCAGTGAAGCGCTGGGACTAGCGGTGAATGAGCAGTTCTTC
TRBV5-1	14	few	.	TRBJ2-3	CASSFSGARDTQYF	TGCGCCAGCAGCTTCTCAGGGGCACGAGATACGCAGTATTTT
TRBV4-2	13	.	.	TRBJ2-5	CASSQSQEETQYF	TGTGCCAGCAGCCAAAGTCAGGAAGAGACCCAGTACTTC
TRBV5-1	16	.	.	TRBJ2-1	CASSLATRSSYNEQFF	TGCGCCAGCAGCTTGGCCACTCGGAGCTCCTACAATGAGCAGTTCTTC
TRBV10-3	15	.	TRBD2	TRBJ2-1	CAISESREGSNEQFF	TGTGCCATCAGTGAGTCTCGGGAGGGTTCAAATGAGCAGTTCTTC
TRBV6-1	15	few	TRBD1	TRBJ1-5	CASTGQGGLGQPQHF	TGTGCCAGCACCGGACAGGGGGGACTAGGGCAGCCCCAGCATTTT
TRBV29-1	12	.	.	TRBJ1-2	CSVGRGVDGYTF	TGCAGCGTTGGTAGGGGAGTAGATGGCTACACCTTC
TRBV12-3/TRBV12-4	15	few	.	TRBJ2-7	CASKASHSSSYEQYF	TGTGCCAGCAAAGCTAGCCATTCTAGTTCGTACGAGCAGTACTTC
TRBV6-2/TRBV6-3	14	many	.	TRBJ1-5	CASRRESGNQPQHF	TGTGCCAGCAGGCGGGAGTCGGGCAATCAGCCCCAGCATTTT
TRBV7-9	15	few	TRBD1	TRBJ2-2	CASSLGQAALRELFF	TGTGCCAGCAGCCTAGGACAGGCCGCCCTCCGGGAGCTGTTTTTT
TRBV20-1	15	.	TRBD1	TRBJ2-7	CSARDSSTGISEQYF	TGCAGTGCTAGAGATTCGTCGACAGGGATCTCCGAGCAGTACTTC
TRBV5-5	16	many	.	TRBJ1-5	CASSSMAGDSNQPQHF	TGTGCCAGCAGCTCCATGGCGGGGGATAGCAATCAGCCCCAGCATTTT
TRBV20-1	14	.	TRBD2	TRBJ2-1	CSARTSLAGDEQFF	TGCAGTGCTCGAACATCACTAGCGGGAGATGAGCAGTTCTTC
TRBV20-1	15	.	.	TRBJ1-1	CSARDFWTENTEAFF	TGCAGTGCCAGAGATTTTTGGACGGAGAACACTGAAGCTTTCTTT
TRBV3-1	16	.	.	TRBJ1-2	CASSLRTGAMERGYTF	TGTGCCAGCAGCCTCCGCACCGGGGCCATGGAGAGGGGCTACACCTTC
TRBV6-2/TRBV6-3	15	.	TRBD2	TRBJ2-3	CASRSSGGFTDTQYF	TGTGCCAGCAGGAGCAGCGGGGGGTTTACAGATACGCAGTATTTT